The source of this T cell receptor beta chain is a study of cytomegalovirus exposure and HLA in healthy donors. Regarding the study as a whole: In an earlier analysis, in several hundred donors, most V segments appeared productive either ~90% or ~30% of the time. Per published reports, the classifier diagnosed cytomegalovirus status with high specificity and sensitivity.

This PCR relied on a set of 60 Vbeta primers and 13 Jbeta primers. Using immunoSEQ multiplex PCR, the repertoire was profiled, and TCRdb retains in-frame clones only, with some absent. This sample yields about 140,000 clones, of which about three quarters are seen a single time; roughly 1.2% belongs to the top ten. Notes on this clone: What it recognizes is unknown.

Trimming took off 4 bases at V and 2 bases at J, with 16 bases between the two ends. The CDR3 totals 15 residues. Per the germline V gene, CDR1 is SGHNT and CDR2 is YYREEE (reference sequence). This chain uses TRBV5-4 with TRBJ2-7, with a weak D call TRBD2 (6 bases). This clonotype originated in a male donor in good health and CMV-seropositive. Sequences were obtained from PBMCs. CDR3 in DNA: TGTGCCAGCAGCCCTCCCAGCGGAGGGCCCTACGAGCAGTACTTC. This gives the protein CASSPPSGGPYEQYF. Filled out from reference TRBV5-4 and TRBJ2-7, the complete variable domain reads ETGVTQSPTHLIKTRGQQVTLRCSSQSGHNTVSWYQQALGQGPQFIFQYYREEENGRGNFPPRFSGLQFPNYSSELNVNALELDDSALYLCASSPPSGGPYEQYFGPGTRLTVT.